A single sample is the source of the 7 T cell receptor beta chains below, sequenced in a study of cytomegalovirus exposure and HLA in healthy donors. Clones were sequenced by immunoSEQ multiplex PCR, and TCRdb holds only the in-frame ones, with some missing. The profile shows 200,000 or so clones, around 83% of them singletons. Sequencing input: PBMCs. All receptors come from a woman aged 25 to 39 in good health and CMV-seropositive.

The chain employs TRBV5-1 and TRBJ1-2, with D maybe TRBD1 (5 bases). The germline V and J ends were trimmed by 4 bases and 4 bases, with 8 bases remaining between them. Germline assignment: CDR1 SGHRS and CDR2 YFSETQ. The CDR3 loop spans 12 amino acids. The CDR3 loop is CASSQGGYGYTF. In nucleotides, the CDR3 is TGCGCCAGCAGCCAGGGAGGCTATGGCTACACCTTC. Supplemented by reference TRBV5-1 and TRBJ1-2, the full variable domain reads KAGVTQTPRYLIKTRGQQVTLSCSPISGHRSVSWYQQTPGQGLQFLFEYFSETQRNKGNFPGRFSGRQFSNSRSEMNVSTLELGDSALYLCASSQGGYGYTFGSGTRLTVV.

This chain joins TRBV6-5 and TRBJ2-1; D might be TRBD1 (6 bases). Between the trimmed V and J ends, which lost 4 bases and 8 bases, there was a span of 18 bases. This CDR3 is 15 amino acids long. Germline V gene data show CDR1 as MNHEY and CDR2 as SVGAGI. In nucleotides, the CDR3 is TGTGCCAGCAGTTCAACAGGGTTTAGTGGGGATGAGCAGTTCTTC. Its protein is CASSSTGFSGDEQFF.

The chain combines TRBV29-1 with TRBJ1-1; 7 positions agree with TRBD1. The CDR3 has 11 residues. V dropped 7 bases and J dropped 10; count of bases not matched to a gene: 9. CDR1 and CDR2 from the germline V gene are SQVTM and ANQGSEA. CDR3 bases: TGCAGCGCGACCCGAGGGGGCGCAGCTTTCTTT. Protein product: CSATRGGAAFF.

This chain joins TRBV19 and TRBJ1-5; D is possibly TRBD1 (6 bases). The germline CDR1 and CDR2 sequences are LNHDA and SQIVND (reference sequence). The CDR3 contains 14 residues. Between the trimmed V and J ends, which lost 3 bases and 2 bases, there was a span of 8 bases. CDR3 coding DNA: TGTGCCAGTAGTATGGCAGGGGGCAATCAGCCCCAGCATTTT. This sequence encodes CASSMAGGNQPQHF.

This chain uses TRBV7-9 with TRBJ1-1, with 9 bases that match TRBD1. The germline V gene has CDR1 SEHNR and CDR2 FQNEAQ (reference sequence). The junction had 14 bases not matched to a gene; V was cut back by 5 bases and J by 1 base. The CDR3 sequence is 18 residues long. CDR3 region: CASSQHRGQLRGNTEAFF. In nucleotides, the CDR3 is TGTGCCAGCAGCCAACACAGGGGGCAGCTTAGGGGGAACACTGAAGCTTTCTTT.

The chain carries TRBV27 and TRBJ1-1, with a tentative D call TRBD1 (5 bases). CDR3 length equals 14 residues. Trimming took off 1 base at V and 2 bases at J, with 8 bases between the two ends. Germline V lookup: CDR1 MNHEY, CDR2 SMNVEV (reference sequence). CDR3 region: CASSLLGGNTEAFF. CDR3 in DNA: TGTGCCAGCAGTTTATTGGGGGGTAACACTGAAGCTTTCTTT.

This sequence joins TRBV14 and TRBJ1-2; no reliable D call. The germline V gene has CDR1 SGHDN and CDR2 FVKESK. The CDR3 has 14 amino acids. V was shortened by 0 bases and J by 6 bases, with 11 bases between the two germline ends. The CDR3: CASSQEYGRNGYTF. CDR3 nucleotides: TGTGCCAGCAGCCAAGAGTACGGCAGGAATGGCTACACCTTC.